The rows below give T cell receptor beta chains drawn from one sample of a study of Ad26.COV2.S vaccination and SARS-CoV-2 variants. Profiled with immunoSEQ multiplex PCR; TCRdb holds only in-frame clones, not every one. The top ten hold about 1.5% of the sample, which has about 680,000 clones, more than 70% seen once. The sample here was peripheral blood, taken in a trial of Ad26.COV2.S vaccine versus placebo. These receptors came from a person aged 18-65 years who received the Ad26.COV2.S COVID-19 vaccine or a placebo. Each CDR3 is given with its conserved first and last residue. The D gene is left open where the match is weak. The size of a clone is reported for some rows only, either as once, few or many, or as a class for expanded clones.

V,J,D,size,length,DNA,CDR3
TRBV3-1/TRBV3-2,TRBJ2-1,-,-,11,TGTGCCAGCAGCTACGGTGACCTCCCGTTCTTC,CASSYGDLPFF
TRBV20-1,TRBJ2-7,-,once,11,TGCAGTGCTAGCAGGGAGAGCGAGCAGTACTTC,CSASRESEQYF
TRBV7-2,TRBJ2-3,-,-,15,TGTGCCAGCAGGACGAGACAGAGTAACACAGATACGCAGTATTTT,CASRTRQSNTDTQYF
TRBV30,TRBJ1-2,-,few,13,TGTGCCTGGAGCCCGGGACATCTCTATGGCTACACCTTC,CAWSPGHLYGYTF
TRBV18,TRBJ2-5,TRBD2,once,13,TGTGCCAGCTCACCGGGGAGGGACGAGACCCAGTACTTC,CASSPGRDETQYF
TRBV30,TRBJ2-7,-,-,13,TGTGCCTGGTCAAAAATGGGAACCCGGGAGCAGTACTTC,CAWSKMGTREQYF
TRBV27,TRBJ1-2,TRBD1,-,15,TGTGCCAGCAGAGGACAGGGGAGGGGTGTTTATGGCTACACCTTC,CASRGQGRGVYGYTF
TRBV24-1,TRBJ2-7,-,-,16,TGTGCCACCAGTGATCCGCGGTTTTCAGACTCCTACGAGCAGTACTTC,CATSDPRFSDSYEQYF
TRBV6-5,TRBJ1-5,-,once,15,TGTGCCAGCAGTCCTAAAGGGATTAGCAATCAGCCCCAGCATTTT,CASSPKGISNQPQHF
TRBV6-6,TRBJ1-1,-,few,13,TGTGCCAGCAGTTACGAAACCTACACTGAAGCTTTCTTT,CASSYETYTEAFF
TRBV24-1,TRBJ2-2,-,-,15,TGTGCCACCAGTGATTTGTATGGAGGCACCGGGGAGCTGTTTTTT,CATSDLYGGTGELFF
TRBV7-2,TRBJ1-5,-,-,13,TGTGCCAGCAGCTTAAGGAGCAATCAGCCCCAGCATTTT,CASSLRSNQPQHF